The entry below gives a single T cell receptor beta chain sequence along with its context. Its target is not known. Whole-study results and caveats: In terms of TCR gene usage, tumor memory CD4+ T cells clustered together with blood and lymph node memory CD4+ cells, as well as with lymph node naive CD4+ cells.

Full-length variable regions came from constant-region reverse primers plus semi-nested Nested Universal Primer A PCR. TCRdb re-called the 5' RACE reads with MiXCR, one entry per CDR3 protein. Here the sample spans several thousand distinct CDR3 sequences, 60% being singletons. The germline V gene has CDR1 SGHRS and CDR2 YFSETQ. This CDR3 is 14 amino acids long. V trimming: 5 bases; J trimming: 6 bases; junction bases outside the gene matches: 8. The memory fraction was CD4+CD45RO+CD25- cells. The TCR comes from a female donor with breast cancer. The J gene is TRBJ1-5, the V gene TRBV5-1; the match to TRBD1 covers 7 bases. Sequencing was done on a sample of tumor-infiltrating memory CD4+ T cells sorted from the breast tumor. Noted subset: memory CD4+ T cells, CD4+CD45RO+CD25-. CDR3 nucleotides: TGCGCCAGCAGGACCTCGACAGGGTCTCAGCCCCAGCATTTT. This encodes CASRTSTGSQPQHF.